This T cell receptor (beta chain) appears in the sequencing data of a study of cytomegalovirus exposure and HLA in healthy donors. Germline loops: CDR1 PRHDT, CDR2 FYEKMQ (reference sequence). The V segment lost 5 bases and the J segment 0 bases; nucleotides outside the gene matches: 9. The CDR3 has 18 amino acids. Study outcomes and limitations: The investigators catalogued 150 to 200 TCR beta chains as cytomegalovirus-associated.

A remark on this clone: What it recognizes is unknown.

The assay was immunoSEQ multiplex PCR, and TCRdb's table has in-frame clones only and misses some. This table holds about 120,000 clones, under 90% found once. This receptor was taken from a young woman in good health and CMV-seronegative. Sequencing used PBMCs. V and J are TRBV13 and TRBJ2-6; 8 positions agree with TRBD1. CDR3 residues: CASSPRQGRSSGANVLTF. DNA for the CDR3: TGTGCCAGCAGCCCCCGACAGGGGAGGAGCTCTGGGGCCAACGTCCTGACTTTC.